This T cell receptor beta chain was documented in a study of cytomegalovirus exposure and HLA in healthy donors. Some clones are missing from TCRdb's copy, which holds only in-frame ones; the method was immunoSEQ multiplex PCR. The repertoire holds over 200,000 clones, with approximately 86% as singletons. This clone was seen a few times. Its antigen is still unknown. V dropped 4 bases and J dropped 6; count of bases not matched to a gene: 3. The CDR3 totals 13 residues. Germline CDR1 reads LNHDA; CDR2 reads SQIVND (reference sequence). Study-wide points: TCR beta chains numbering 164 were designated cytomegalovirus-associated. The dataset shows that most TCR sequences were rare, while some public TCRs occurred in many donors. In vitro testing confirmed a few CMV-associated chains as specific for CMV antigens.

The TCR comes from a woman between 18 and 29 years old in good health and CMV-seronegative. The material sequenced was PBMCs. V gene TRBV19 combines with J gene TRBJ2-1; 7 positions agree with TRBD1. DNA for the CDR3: TGTGCCAGTAGTACGACAGGGTTCAATGAGCAGTTCTTC. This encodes CASSTTGFNEQFF.